Listed here is a single T cell receptor beta chain. The sample is drawn from a study of blood T cell repertoires in COVID-19. Study details: Specimens from acute and convalescent COVID-19 originated in the United States, Italy and Spain. PBMCs, B-cell-depleted T cells, or T cells were the source of the cDNA or gDNA that made up the material.

J lost 9 bases, V lost 0 bases, and 6 bases had no gene match. The CDR3 is made up of 16 amino acids. Germline V gives CDR1 MNHEY, CDR2 SVGAGI. Methods used by the authors: Nucleated cell counts were estimated from reference gene primer amplification. Clones were sequenced by immunoSEQ multiplex PCR, and TCRdb holds only the in-frame ones, with some missing. The V and J calls and the clone size are those of that table, but D and trimming were determined from the DNA. The sample has about 80,000 clones, roughly 89% seen once. The chain is built from TRBV6-5 and TRBJ2-1; 12 bases are a match to TRBD2. The origin of this receptor is a man in his thirties or forties with acute or convalescent COVID-19. The sample was peripheral blood. The CDR3 nucleotides are TGTGCCAGCAGTTACTCGACTAGCGGGAGTCGGAGTGAGCAGTTCTTC. Translation gives CASSYSTSGSRSEQFF.